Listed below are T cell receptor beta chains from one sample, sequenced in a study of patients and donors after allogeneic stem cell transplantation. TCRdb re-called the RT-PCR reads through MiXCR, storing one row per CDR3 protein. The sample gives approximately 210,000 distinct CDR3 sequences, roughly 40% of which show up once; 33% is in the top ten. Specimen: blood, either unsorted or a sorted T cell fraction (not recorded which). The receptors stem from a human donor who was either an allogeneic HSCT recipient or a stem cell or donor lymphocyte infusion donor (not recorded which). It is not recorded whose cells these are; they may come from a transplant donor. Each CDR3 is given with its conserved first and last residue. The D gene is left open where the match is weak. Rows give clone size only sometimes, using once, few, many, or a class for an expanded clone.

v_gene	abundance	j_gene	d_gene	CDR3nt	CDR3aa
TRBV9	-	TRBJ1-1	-	TGTGCCAGCAGCGCCTCCGGGACGGCGAACACTGAAGCTTTCTTT	CASSASGTANTEAFF
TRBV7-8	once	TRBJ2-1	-	TGTGCCAACAGCTTAGGGGGGTCGTATGAGCAGTTCTTC	CANSLGGSYEQFF
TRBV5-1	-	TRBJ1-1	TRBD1	TGCGCCAGCAGCTGGAGGACAGGGGGAATCACTGAAGCTTTCTTT	CASSWRTGGITEAFF
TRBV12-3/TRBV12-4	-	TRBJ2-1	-	TGTGCCAGCAGTCCAAACAGGGTCGATGAGCAGTTCTTC	CASSPNRVDEQFF
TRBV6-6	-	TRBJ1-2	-	TGTGCCAGCCAGGGACCGGGTGGCTACACCTTC	CASQGPGGYTF
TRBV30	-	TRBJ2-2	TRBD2	TGTGCCTGGACGTTAGCGGGAGTGGCCGGGGAGCTGTTTTTT	CAWTLAGVAGELFF
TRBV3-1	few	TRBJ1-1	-	TGTGCCAGCAGCCAAGCGACAAAATTGAACACTGAAGCTTTCTTT	CASSQATKLNTEAFF
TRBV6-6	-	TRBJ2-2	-	TGTGCCAGCAGTTACTCGAAGGCGGGAAACACCGGGGAGCTGTTTTTT	CASSYSKAGNTGELFF
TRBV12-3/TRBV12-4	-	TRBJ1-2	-	TGTGCCAGCAGTTTAAGCGGGGCAGGGGACCGGGATGGCTACACCTTC	CASSLSGAGDRDGYTF
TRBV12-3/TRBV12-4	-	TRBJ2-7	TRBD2	TGTGCCAGCAGTTCTAGCGGGACCACCTACGAGCAGTACTTC	CASSSSGTTYEQYF
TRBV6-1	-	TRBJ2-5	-	TGTGCCAGCAGCGACAGTGGCCAGTACTTC	CASSDSGQYF
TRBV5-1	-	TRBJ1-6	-	TGCGCCAGCAGCTTGGGCTCGGACAGCCTTCGTAATTCACCCCTCCACTTT	CASSLGSDSLRNSPLHF
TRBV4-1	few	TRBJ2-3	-	TGCGCCAGCAGCCCGAGGGGGACGACACTCACAGATACGCAGTATTTT	CASSPRGTTLTDTQYF
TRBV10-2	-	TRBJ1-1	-	TGCGCCAGCAGGGCCTTCAGGCAGACGCGGACTGAAGCTTTCTTT	CASRAFRQTRTEAFF
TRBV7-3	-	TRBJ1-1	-	TGTGCCAGCAGCTTAACAGCGCGGAACCGTGAAGCTTTCTTT	CASSLTARNREAFF
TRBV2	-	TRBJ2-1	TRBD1	TGTGCCAGCAGTCCCGGGACAGGACCCGTCGAGCAGTTCTTC	CASSPGTGPVEQFF
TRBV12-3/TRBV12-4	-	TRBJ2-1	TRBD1	TGTGCCAGCAATTTACCGGGACAGGGGGTCAATGAGCAGTTCTTC	CASNLPGQGVNEQFF
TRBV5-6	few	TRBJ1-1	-	TGTGCCAGCACATTTTGGGACGGGCTTGAAGCTTTCTTT	CASTFWDGLEAFF
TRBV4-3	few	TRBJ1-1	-	TGCGCCAGCAGCCAAGTTCTCAACTTACGGGACGGTGAAGCTTTCTTT	CASSQVLNLRDGEAFF
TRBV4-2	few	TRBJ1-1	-	TGTGCCAGCAGCCAGGGCGTTAGCACTGAAGCTTTCTTT	CASSQGVSTEAFF
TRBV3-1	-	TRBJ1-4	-	TGTGCCAGCAGCCAACGCGTGGGCCCTTGGGAAAAACTGTTTTTT	CASSQRVGPWEKLFF
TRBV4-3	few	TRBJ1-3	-	TGCGCCAGCAGCCAAGGATACAGGGACTCTGGAAACACCATATATTTT	CASSQGYRDSGNTIYF
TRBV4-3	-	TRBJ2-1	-	TGCGCCAGCAGCCACCCGGGGAAGAGCGGCCCCGGCAGTGAGCAGTTCTTC	CASSHPGKSGPGSEQFF
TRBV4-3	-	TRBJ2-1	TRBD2	TGCGCCAGCAGCCAAGGGCTAGCGGCCAATGAGCAGTTCTTC	CASSQGLAANEQFF
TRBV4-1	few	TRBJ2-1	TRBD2	TGCGCCAGCAGCCAAGTTGGCCCGGGACTAGCCCCCAATGAGCAGTTCTTC	CASSQVGPGLAPNEQFF
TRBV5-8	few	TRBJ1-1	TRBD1	TGTGCCAGCAGCTTGTACGGCGGGACAGGAAATTATGGGCTAATGAACACTGAAGCTTTCTTT	CASSLYGGTGNYGLMNTEAFF
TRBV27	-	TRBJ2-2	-	TGTGCCAGCAGATCGGACACAGCGAACACCGGGGAGCTGTTTTTT	CASRSDTANTGELFF
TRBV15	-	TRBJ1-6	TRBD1	TGTGCCACCAGCAGAGATAATTGGGACAGGGGGCATTCACCCCTCCACTTT	CATSRDNWDRGHSPLHF
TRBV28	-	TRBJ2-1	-	TGTGCCAGCTTCGGGGGCTCCTACAATGAGCAGTTCTTC	CASFGGSYNEQFF
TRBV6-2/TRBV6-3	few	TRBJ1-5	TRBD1	TGTGCCAGCAACAGAGGGACAGACCAGCCCCAGCATTTT	CASNRGTDQPQHF
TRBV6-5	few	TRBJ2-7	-	TGTGCCAGCAGTTACTCGGGGTTGGAGTACTTC	CASSYSGLEYF
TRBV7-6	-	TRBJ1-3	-	TGTGCCAGCAGCTTATACGTAGGGGTTCGGAACACCATATATTTT	CASSLYVGVRNTIYF
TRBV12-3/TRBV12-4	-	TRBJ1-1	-	TGTGCCAGTAGCTCAGCCCCTTACACTGAAGCTTTCTTT	CASSSAPYTEAFF
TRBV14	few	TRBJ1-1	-	TGTGCCAGCAGCCAACGACACGGCGTCACCCACACTGAAGCTTTCTTT	CASSQRHGVTHTEAFF
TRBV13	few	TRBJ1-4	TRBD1	TGTGCCAGCAGCTTACTCCAGACAGGGGAAAAACTGTTTTTT	CASSLLQTGEKLFF
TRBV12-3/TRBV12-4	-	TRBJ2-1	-	TGTGCCAGCGGCTATTCCCGGGACTGGGGGTACAATGAGCAGTTCTTC	CASGYSRDWGYNEQFF
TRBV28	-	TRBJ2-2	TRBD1	TGTGCCAGCAGTTTTTCCGCCGGGACAGGACGCGCCGGGGAGCTGTTTTTT	CASSFSAGTGRAGELFF
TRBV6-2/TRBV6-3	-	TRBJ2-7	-	TGTGCCAGCAGTTACCCTGGCGCCTCCTACGAGCAGTACTTC	CASSYPGASYEQYF
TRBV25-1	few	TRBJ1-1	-	TGTGCCAGCAGTCCCAAGAGGCAGTTACCAAACACTGAAGCTTTCTTT	CASSPKRQLPNTEAFF
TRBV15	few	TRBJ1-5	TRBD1	TGTGCCACCAGCCGATCTGACAGGGTTGACAATCAGCCCCAGCATTTT	CATSRSDRVDNQPQHF
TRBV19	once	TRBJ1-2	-	TGTGCCAGTAGCGTTACAGGGTCGGTCTATGGCTACACCTTC	CASSVTGSVYGYTF
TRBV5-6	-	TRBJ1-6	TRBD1	TGTGCCAGCAGCTTGGAAACAGGGGGGAATAATTCACCCCTCCACTTT	CASSLETGGNNSPLHF
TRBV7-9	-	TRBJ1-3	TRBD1	TGTGCCAGCAGCCCCAGGACAGGGTACGGAAACACCATATATTTT	CASSPRTGYGNTIYF
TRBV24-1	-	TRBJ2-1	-	TGTGCCACCAGTGATTATCAGTTCAATGAGCAGTTCTTC	CATSDYQFNEQFF
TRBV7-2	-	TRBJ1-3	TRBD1	TGTGCCAGCAGGGGGACAGGGCGAAACACCATATATTTT	CASRGTGRNTIYF
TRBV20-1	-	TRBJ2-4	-	TGCAGTGCTCAACCCGACTTGAACATTCAGTACTTC	CSAQPDLNIQYF
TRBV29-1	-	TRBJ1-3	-	TGCAGCGTTGAAGAGGTGGACTCTGGAAACACCATATATTTT	CSVEEVDSGNTIYF
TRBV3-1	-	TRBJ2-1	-	TGTGCCAGCAGCCAAGATGACGTGGGCCTGGGGACTTCCTACAATGAGCAGTTCTTC	CASSQDDVGLGTSYNEQFF
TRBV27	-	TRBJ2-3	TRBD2	TGTGCCAGCAGTTACCTCTCCAGCGGGAACAGGGATACGCAGTATTTT	CASSYLSSGNRDTQYF
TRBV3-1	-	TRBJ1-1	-	TGTGCCAGCAGCCAAGACAGGGGAGACACTGAAGCTTTCTTT	CASSQDRGDTEAFF
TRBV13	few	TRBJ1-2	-	TGTGCCAGCAGCTCATACACGAACTATGGCTACACCTTC	CASSSYTNYGYTF
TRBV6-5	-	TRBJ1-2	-	TGTGCCAGCGGAACAGGGACGAGCGATGGCTACACCTTC	CASGTGTSDGYTF
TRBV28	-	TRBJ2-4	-	TGTGCCAGCAATGGCTTGGGGAATGTAGACTTC	CASNGLGNVDF
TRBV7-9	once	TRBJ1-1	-	TGTGCCAGCAGCTTAGTACGGCATGAAGCTTTCTTT	CASSLVRHEAFF
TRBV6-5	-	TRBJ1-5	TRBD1	TGTGCCAGCAGGATGACAGGGTTGAGCAATCAGCCCCAGCATTTT	CASRMTGLSNQPQHF
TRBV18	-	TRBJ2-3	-	TGTGCCAGCTCACCAAGTAGCGCAGATACGCAGTATTTT	CASSPSSADTQYF
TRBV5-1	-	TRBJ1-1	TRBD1	TGCGCCAGCAGCTTACGTACAGGGGTGGGAACTGAAGCTTTCTTT	CASSLRTGVGTEAFF
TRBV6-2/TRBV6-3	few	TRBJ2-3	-	TGTGCCAGCAGTGCCGGGGCAGTAGCAGATACGCAGTATTTT	CASSAGAVADTQYF